The 27 T cell receptor beta chains below were found in one sample sequenced in a study of T-cell memory formation after mild COVID-19. TCRdb reprocessed the 5' RACE reads via MiXCR and lists one record per CDR3 protein. The sample holds around 200,000 distinct CDR3 sequences; about 18% are singletons and the top ten take roughly 3.7%. Sequences were obtained from PBMCs or a T cell subset sorted from them (not recorded which). These receptors originate from a young man who had mild COVID-19 (a few samples of this study predate the infection). Cell type and time point are not known.

The rearrangement joins TRBV6-2 or TRBV6-3 to TRBJ1-2; D not resolved. Trimming took off 6 bases at V and 0 bases at J, with 11 bases between the two ends. Looked up from germline, CDR1 is MNHEY and CDR2 is SVGEGT. CDR3 length: 14 residues. Here the CDR3 reads CASRRDPANYGYTF. In nucleotides, the CDR3 is TGTGCCAGCAGGAGAGACCCAGCTAACTATGGCTACACCTTC.

The J gene is TRBJ1-2, the V gene TRBV7-9, with 9 positions matching TRBD1. CDR1 and CDR2 (germline): SEHNR, FQNEAQ (reference sequence). V lost 3 bases and J lost 5; bases outside the gene matches: 10. There are 16 residues in the CDR3. The CDR3 nucleotides are TGTGCCAGCAGCTTTAAAACAGGGGGCGCTTGGTATGGCTACACCTTC. This sequence encodes CASSFKTGGAWYGYTF. The full variable domain, in which reference TRBV7-9 and TRBJ1-2 provide the parts outside the CDR3, is DTGVSQNPRHKITKRGQNVTFRCDPISEHNRLYWYRQTLGQGPEFLTYFQNEAQLEKSRLLSDRFSAERPKGSFSTLEIQRTEQGDSAMYLCASSFKTGGAWYGYTFGSGTRLTVV.

The chain uses TRBV12-3 or TRBV12-4 and TRBJ2-2, with D perhaps TRBD1 (6 bases). V was cut by 5 bases and J by 4 bases, with 14 bases left in between. CDR3 size: 15 residues. The CDR3, as DNA: TGTGCCAGCAGTCCCATCGGACAGCCCACCGGGGAGCTGTTTTTT. Protein product: CASSPIGQPTGELFF.

The rearrangement joins TRBV6-4 to TRBJ1-5; D gene unclear. V dropped 6 bases and J dropped 2 bases, with 11 bases sitting between them. Germline values: CDR1 MRHNA, CDR2 SNTAGT. The CDR3 has 14 residues. CDR3 in amino acids: CASSGEAGNQPQHF. CDR3 coding DNA: TGTGCCAGCAGCGGGGAAGCAGGCAATCAGCCCCAGCATTTT.

This clonotype was counted only a few times. The CDR3 DNA follows: TGTGCCAGCAGTTACAGGAGCCCGAGGAAAAATCAGCCCCAGCATTTT. It is translated as CASSYRSPRKNQPQHF. The chain combines TRBV6-5 with TRBJ1-5; D gene uncertain. The V gene's germline CDR1 is MNHEY and CDR2 SVGAGI. The CDR3 covers 16 residues. Trimming removed 2 bases at V and 4 bases at J, with 15 bases between.

This rearrangement joins TRBV5-1 to TRBJ2-1; D not certain. There are 15 residues in the CDR3. Germline assignment: CDR1 SGHRS and CDR2 YFSETQ. V shed 0 bases and J shed 0 bases, with 7 bases lying between them. CDR3: CASSLGASSYNEQFF. CDR3 in DNA: TGCGCCAGCAGCTTGGGGGCGAGCTCCTACAATGAGCAGTTCTTC.

For this clonotype: Relative to the germline gene, one junction end is altered; a read error may explain this. V and J are TRBV27 and TRBJ2-7; 9 bases map to TRBD1. The CDR3 spans 16 residues. Germline values: CDR1 MNHEY, CDR2 SMNVEV (reference sequence). CDR3 nucleotide sequence: TGTGCCAGCAGCATAATCCCCGGGACAGGGCGCTACGAGAAGTACTTC. Encoded protein: CASSIIPGTGRYEKYF.

J is TRBJ1-5 and V is TRBV20-1; D might be TRBD1 (6 bases). The length of the CDR3 is 12 residues. Germline V gene sequence: CDR1 DFQATT, CDR2 SNEGSKA (reference sequence). The CDR3 spells CTALQGNQPQHF. DNA for the CDR3: TGCACTGCGTTACAGGGAAATCAGCCCCAGCATTTT.

A few counts support this clonotype. The rearrangement joins TRBV20-1 to TRBJ1-1, with 7 bases identical to TRBD1. J lost 11 bases, V lost 0 bases, and 9 bases had no gene match. Looked up from germline, CDR1 is DFQATT and CDR2 is SNEGSKA (reference sequence). This CDR3 spans 13 amino acids. CDR3 sequence: CSARDKARGEAFF. CDR3 coding DNA: TGCAGTGCTAGAGATAAGGCCAGGGGGGAGGCTTTCTTT.

The J gene is TRBJ2-7, the V gene TRBV20-1, with D unresolved. V was pared by 3 bases and J by 6 bases, with 9 bases between. Germline values: CDR1 DFQATT, CDR2 SNEGSKA (reference sequence). The CDR3 is 11 amino acids. CDR3 nucleotides: TGCAGTGCTAGGTGGGGTCGCGAGCAGTACGTC. Translating gives CSARWGREQYV.

The chain couples TRBV6-1 to TRBJ2-1, with unresolved D. The V gene lost 2 bases and the J gene lost 12 bases, with 11 bases spanning the gap. Germline V lookup: CDR1 MNHNS, CDR2 SASEGT. The CDR3 sequence is 12 residues long. CDR3 coding DNA: TGTGCCAGCAGTGAACTGAAGGCCGCGCAGTTCTTC. This codes for CASSELKAAQFF.

This clonotype appeared a few times. This rearrangement joins TRBV18 to TRBJ2-5, with 7 bases lining up with TRBD2. J gave up 4 bases and V 3 bases, and 5 bases lay outside the gene matches. Germline lookup yields CDR1 KGHSH and CDR2 LQKENI. The CDR3 extends over 14 amino acids. DNA of the CDR3: TGTGCCAGCTCACCGGGAGGGACGATAGAGACCCAGTACTTC. Its translation: CASSPGGTIETQYF. Full variable domain (rest looked up from reference TRBV18 and TRBJ2-5): NAGVMQNPRHLVRRRGQEARLRCSPMKGHSHVYWYRQLPEEGLKFMVYLQKENIIDESGMPKERFSAEFPKEGPSILRIQQVVRGDSAAYFCASSPGGTIETQYFGPGTRLLVL.

This chain links TRBV24-1 with TRBJ2-1, with 7 positions matching TRBD1. The V and J ends lost 5 bases and 9 bases, in that order; junction bases with no gene match: 12. The CDR3 is 15 amino acids. CDR1 is KGHDR and CDR2 is SFDVKD in the germline V gene. CDR3 nucleotides: TGTGCCACCAGTGGCGGTGGCAGGGGGATCCCTGAGCAGTTCTTC. Encoded protein: CATSGGGRGIPEQFF.

This clonotype was seen a few times. The chain has TRBV6-2 or TRBV6-3 and TRBJ1-2, with D unresolved. Germline CDR1 is MNHEY and CDR2 is SVGEGT. V gave up 5 bases and J gave up 3 bases, with 10 bases separating them. This CDR3 contains 13 residues. The CDR3 reads CASSPRNYYGYTF. CDR3 nucleotide sequence: TGTGCCAGCAGTCCCCGAAATTACTATGGCTACACCTTC.

This clonotype occurred many times. The chain has TRBV7-6 and TRBJ2-1; D unclear. Germline V gene data show CDR1 as SGHVS and CDR2 as FNYEAQ. With 2 bases removed from V and 8 bases from J, the gap between germline ends came to 13 bases. This CDR3 comprises 14 residues. The chain's CDR3 is CASSLYWGDDEQFF. As DNA, the CDR3 is TGTGCCAGCAGCTTATACTGGGGTGACGATGAGCAGTTCTTC.

The chain uses TRBV20-1 and TRBJ2-1; tentative D call: TRBD1 (5 bases). The CDR3 runs 14 residues. V lost 6 bases and J 2 bases, leaving 14 bases between the germline ends. Germline V gives CDR1 DFQATT, CDR2 SNEGSKA (reference sequence). DNA for the CDR3: TGCAGTGCAAGACCAGGGCGGACCTACAATGAGCAGTTCTTC. Translated, it gives CSARPGRTYNEQFF.

The chain recombines TRBV5-1 with TRBJ2-3, with D unresolved. Germline V lookup: CDR1 SGHRS, CDR2 YFSETQ. This CDR3 has 17 residues. V was trimmed by 0 bases and J by 2 bases, leaving 16 bases between them. CDR3 amino acids: CASSLAGRAELTDTQYF. The CDR3 DNA follows: TGCGCCAGCAGCTTGGCGGGTAGGGCGGAACTCACAGATACGCAGTATTTT.

This clonotype was detected only a few times. The chain links TRBV7-9 to TRBJ2-3; 8 bases agree with TRBD1. The CDR3 extends over 16 amino acids. V trimming: 5 bases; J trimming: 2 bases; junction bases outside the gene matches: 9. Germline assignment: CDR1 SEHNR and CDR2 FQNEAQ (reference sequence). The CDR3 DNA is TGTGCCAGCAGCCCCCGGACAGGGATCCACACAGATACGCAGTATTTT. Translating gives CASSPRTGIHTDTQYF.

The rearrangement links TRBV10-3 to TRBJ2-3, with 11 bases that match TRBD2. The CDR3 runs to 19 residues. Trimming took 6 bases from V and 0 from J; bases not matched to a gene: 14. Germline CDR1 and CDR2: ENHRY and SYGVKD. The CDR3 DNA sequence: TGTGCCATCAGCCTCCCCGTAGCGGGGGGGGGATATAGCACAGATACGCAGTATTTT. It specifies CAISLPVAGGGYSTDTQYF.

This clonotype was recorded a few times. CDR3 nucleotides: TGTGCCACCAGTGATGCGTCTGGGGGGTCCGGGGAGCTGTTTTTT. Translated, it gives CATSDASGGSGELFF. The V gene is TRBV24-1, the J gene TRBJ2-2, with a possible D match to TRBD2 (6 bases). This CDR3 contains 15 residues. From germline, CDR1 is KGHDR and CDR2 SFDVKD. Trimming removed 3 bases from V and 6 bases from J, with 13 bases in between.

This rearrangement joins TRBV6-5 to TRBJ1-5, with unresolved D. The CDR3 extends over 14 amino acids. V shed 6 bases and J shed 9 bases, with 18 bases lying between them. CDR1 is MNHEY and CDR2 is SVGAGI in the germline V gene. The CDR3 sequence is CASRPSVAQWPQHF. Written as DNA, the CDR3 is TGTGCCAGCAGACCCAGTGTGGCCCAATGGCCCCAGCATTTT.

This clonotype was detected only a few times. The V gene is TRBV7-9, the J gene TRBJ2-1, with 9 bases aligning to TRBD1. The CDR3 extends over 14 amino acids. Germline CDR1 SEHNR, CDR2 FQNEAQ (reference sequence). The V and J ends lost 1 base and 15 bases, in that order; junction bases with no gene match: 10. The CDR3 loop is CASSLDRGRYRLFF. The CDR3 DNA follows: TGTGCCAGCAGCTTAGACAGGGGGCGGTATCGACTGTTCTTC. Variable domain in full (rest from reference TRBV7-9 and TRBJ2-1): DTGVSQNPRHKITKRGQNVTFRCDPISEHNRLYWYRQTLGQGPEFLTYFQNEAQLEKSRLLSDRFSAERPKGSFSTLEIQRTEQGDSAMYLCASSLDRGRYRLFFGPGTRLTVL.

V usage is TRBV7-2 and J usage is TRBJ1-2; D remains ambiguous. With 1 base removed from V and 4 bases from J, the gap between germline ends came to 13 bases. The CDR3 consists of 15 residues. Germline V gene sequence: CDR1 SGHTA, CDR2 FQGNSA. The CDR3 protein is CASSLDRTSVYGYTF. The DNA for the CDR3 is TGTGCCAGCAGCTTAGACCGAACATCCGTCTATGGCTACACCTTC.

This rearrangement joins TRBV5-1 to TRBJ1-3, with TRBD1 identical over 8 bases. The CDR3 is made up of 17 amino acids. Losses at the gene ends were 2 bases for V and 0 bases for J; bases not matched to a gene: 7. Germline-derived CDR1 and CDR2 are SGHRS and YFSETQ. The CDR3 nucleotides read TGCGCCAGCAGCTTTTATGGGACAGGTACCTCTGGAAACACCATATATTTT. It yields the protein CASSFYGTGTSGNTIYF.

This clonotype came up a few times. The chain carries TRBV7-9 and TRBJ2-2; D ambiguous. CDR1 and CDR2 from the germline V gene are SEHNR and FQNEAQ (reference sequence). This CDR3 has 15 residues. Trimming removed 2 bases from V and 4 bases from J, with 11 bases in between. DNA for the CDR3: TGTGCCAGCAGCTTAAGCAGCCACAGCACCGGGGAGCTGTTTTTT. Protein product: CASSLSSHSTGELFF.

There are a few counts of this clonotype. The chain recombines TRBV5-1 with TRBJ1-1; D remains unclear. V was trimmed by 4 bases and J by 1 base, leaving 5 bases between them. The CDR3 spans 12 residues. The germline V gene has CDR1 SGHRS and CDR2 YFSETQ. CDR3 nucleotide sequence: TGCGCCAGCAGCAAAGAGAACACTGAAGCTTTCTTT. Encoded protein: CASSKENTEAFF.

This clonotype was counted at least ten times. The genes are TRBV5-1 and TRBJ2-7, with TRBD1 matching 7 bases. Germline V lookup: CDR1 SGHRS, CDR2 YFSETQ. Trimming cost V 4 bases and J 4 bases; bases outside gene matches: 2. The CDR3 has 12 residues. The CDR3, as DNA: TGCGCCAGCAGCCTGGGACAGTACGAGCAGTACTTC. Its protein product is CASSLGQYEQYF.